The rows below give T cell receptor beta chains drawn from one sample of a study of graft-versus-host responses after intestinal transplantation. Method: immunoSEQ multiplex PCR; TCRdb's copy keeps in-frame clones and lacks some. The table shows roughly 110,000 clones, with over 85% occurring only once. Their cognate antigens are unknown. Material: unstimulated CD4+ T cells sorted from spleen or lymph node cells, obtained before transplant. The receptor source for this set is a human donor who was the organ donor for an intestinal transplant. Both conserved end residues are part of each CDR3. D genes are given only for firm matches. Clone size is not always given. Where it is, it says once, few, many or a class for expanded clones.

d_gene	abundance	v_gene	j_gene	CDR3aa	CDR3nt
TRBD2	NA	TRBV27	TRBJ2-7	CASSPLAGIYEQYF	TGTGCCAGCAGCCCCCTAGCGGGGATTTACGAGCAGTACTTC
NA	once	TRBV11-2	TRBJ2-5	CASSTYQETQYF	TGTGCCAGCAGCACGTACCAAGAGACCCAGTACTTC
NA	once	TRBV7-3	TRBJ2-1	CASSSTGTAKNNEQFF	TGTGCCAGCAGCTCCACCGGGACTGCGAAAAACAATGAGCAGTTCTTC
TRBD2	NA	TRBV6-5	TRBJ2-1	CASGRAGGSYNEQFF	TGTGCCAGCGGGCGAGCGGGAGGTTCCTACAATGAGCAGTTCTTC
TRBD1	NA	TRBV11-2	TRBJ1-1	CASSLEGQGYTEAFF	TGTGCCAGCAGCTTAGAAGGACAGGGTTACACTGAAGCTTTCTTT
NA	NA	TRBV6-5	TRBJ2-3	CASSSGLLTDTQYF	TGTGCCAGCAGTTCCGGTCTACTCACAGATACGCAGTATTTT
TRBD1	NA	TRBV4-3	TRBJ1-1	CASSQGQGSTEAFF	TGCGCCAGCAGCCAGGGACAGGGGAGCACTGAAGCTTTCTTT
NA	NA	TRBV18	TRBJ2-7	CASSPLFRDHEQYF	TGTGCCAGCTCACCCCTCTTCAGGGACCACGAGCAGTACTTC
TRBD1	NA	TRBV30	TRBJ1-5	CAWSKGAGKKQPQHF	TGTGCCTGGTCGAAGGGGGCAGGGAAGAAACAGCCCCAGCATTTT
TRBD1	NA	TRBV6-5	TRBJ2-7	CASSRDRETSYEQYF	TGTGCCAGCAGCCGGGACAGGGAAACAAGCTACGAGCAGTACTTC
TRBD1	few	TRBV6-8	TRBJ1-3	CASKRDRAGSSGNTIYF	TGTGCCAGCAAACGGGACAGGGCTGGATCCTCTGGAAACACCATATATTTT
NA	few	TRBV6-5	TRBJ1-2	CASSYRYVGNYGYTF	TGTGCCAGCAGTTACCGATATGTCGGTAACTATGGCTACACCTTC
NA	once	TRBV5-1	TRBJ1-1	CASSLWRATEAFF	TGCGCCAGCAGCTTGTGGCGGGCCACTGAAGCTTTCTTT
TRBD2	NA	TRBV27	TRBJ2-7	CASSLGVAGLYEQYF	TGTGCCAGCAGCCTAGGGGTAGCGGGACTCTACGAGCAGTACTTC
TRBD1	NA	TRBV30	TRBJ2-7	CAWSDRGIAGQYF	TGTGCCTGGAGTGACAGGGGAATAGCTGGGCAGTACTTC
TRBD1	few	TRBV10-3	TRBJ1-2	CAISESDRGYGYTF	TGTGCCATCAGTGAGTCGGACAGGGGCTATGGCTACACCTTC
TRBD1	NA	TRBV5-1	TRBJ1-1	CASSLEGQGAGAFF	TGCGCCAGCAGCTTGGAGGGACAGGGGGCGGGCGCTTTCTTT
TRBD1	few	TRBV19	TRBJ1-5	CASSSPGQGSQPQHF	TGTGCCAGTAGTTCCCCGGGACAGGGCAGTCAGCCCCAGCATTTT